This note documents a single T cell receptor beta chain sequence. The sample holds many counts of this clonotype. This clone's antigen is unknown. Nothing much larger sits one base from this clone, and base qualities are not available. These data originate in a study of T cells in Graves' hyperthyroidism and ophthalmopathy (dated by TCRdb to about 2019). Regarding the research as a whole: Peripheral blood samples were taken at initial diagnosis, before any treatment was given. To identify TCR V-J signatures that set the groups apart, the researchers used a discovery cohort of 90 to 100 patients, made up of under 45 with Graves' ophthalmopathy and some 55 with stable Graves' hyperthyroidism. Whether ophthalmopathy could be predicted prospectively was tested in an independent validation cohort made up of 18 to 20 hyperthyroidism patients plus 17 patients who later progressed to ophthalmopathy. The roughly 90 discovery patients were divided at random into training and test sets in a 7:3 ratio. In addition, the study compared T-cell repertoires in thyroid tissue and in blood from about 6 Graves' hyperthyroidism patients. After blood sampling, hyperthyroidism patients were treated with methimazole at a starting dose of 30 mg daily, and ophthalmopathy patients were treated with high-dose intravenous methylprednisolone. The paper describes TCR Vbeta CDR3 sequencing of 120 to 150 peripheral blood samples, made up of 43 ophthalmopathy patients, approximately 76 hyperthyroidism patients and 17 progressor patients.

Hyperthyroidism patients were newly diagnosed, had a disease duration of under 2 months, and were aged 18 to 65 years. The study excluded patients with uncontrolled infections, other autoimmune diseases, pregnancy or lactation. Diagnoses were based on clinical symptoms, serum thyroxine and TRAb, thyroid ultrasound and orbital computed tomography. Blood from progressor patients was drawn when they were first diagnosed with hyperthyroidism, before any ophthalmopathy symptoms appeared. Ficoll-Paque density gradient centrifugation was used to isolate PBMCs from about 10 ml of fresh peripheral blood. Progressor patients were first diagnosed with Graves' hyperthyroidism and then developed ophthalmopathy during follow-up. Total RNA was extracted using Trizol reagent, and RNA quality was assessed on an Agilent 2100 Bioanalyzer. The junction shows trimming of 6 bases on V and 2 bases on J, plus 8 bases between the germline ends. The CDR3 measures 12 amino acids from cysteine to phenylalanine. Solely the CDR3 DNA is kept, with 36 bases framed from the first base. From the germline V gene (reference sequence), CDR1 is PRHDT and CDR2 is FYEKMQ.

The TCR beta CDR3 regions were amplified from the RNA transcripts. For the first round of RT-PCR on the TCR CDR3, the HTBI primer set was used together with the Qiagen OneStep RT-PCR kit. The libraries were constructed in a second round of multiplex PCR and then size-selected and purified. Paired-end sequencing of the libraries was performed with 100 bp reads on an Illumina HiSeq2000. The published analysis was carried out like this. SOAPnuke was used to process the raw data, removing reads that contained adapters or uncalled bases, had a mean Phred below 15, or lacked an exact match to the constant primer or identifier. COPE v1.2.5 was used to merge high-quality paired reads, and clonotypes were defined as unique nucleotide sequences. MiTCR v1.1 was used to align clonotypes to the IMGT TRBV, TRBD and TRBJ reference segments. The analysis was restricted to V-J combinations with a frequency above 0.0001, which together covered 99.2% of the repertoires. A TCS score was defined as the ratio between F50 (clonal expansion) and ExV (chaos), using BLOSUM62-based TCRdist between CDR3 peptides within each V-J. Welch's t-statistics and random forest reduced fewer than 550 V-J features to 13, which were used in a naive Bayes classifier (R e1071). Starting from the raw public reads, TCRdb applied fastp trimming at Q25, assembled clones with MiXCR and retained in-frame beta chains. Each entry is one CDR3 protein sequence, shown with its most common DNA and genes. V and J calls and clone size were set by TCRdb, not the authors. The sample data list 150,000 to 200,000 distinct CDR3 sequences, and just under 9.5% of these were observed just once. The ten largest clones take up around 20% of the sample.

On the study overall, not on this receptor specifically: Most expanded thyroid clonotypes (frequency above 0.001) were also detected in blood, suggesting blood repertoires may reflect thyroid immune responses. No statistical method was used to fix the sample size in advance, and group allocation was not hidden from the investigators. During validation, the model predicted progression to ophthalmopathy a median of approximately 6 months ahead of onset, with approximately 71% sensitivity and around 73% specificity. A 13 V-J signature model separated ophthalmopathy from stable hyperthyroidism, with 87.88% sensitivity and about 81% specificity in cross-validation and 80%/75% in testing.

The sequence came from a woman aged 18-29 years with Graves' hyperthyroidism that later progressed to Graves' ophthalmopathy. The V and J segments used are TRBV13 and TRBJ2-7; D gene: possibly TRBD2, on 5 matching bases. The specimen was blood. The bases are TGTGCCAGCAGAAGCGGACCCTACGAGCAGTACTTC. Translated, this is CASRSGPYEQYF.